This TCR beta chain is drawn from a study of graft-versus-host responses after intestinal transplantation (dated by TCRdb to the early 2020s). Notes on the research overall: The transplants that recipients received were multivisceral, liver-intestinal, or isolated intestinal. Every recipient was given anti-thymocyte globulin induction, followed by around three years of maintenance tacrolimus and steroids. Bulk TCR-beta CDR3 sequencing was used to track graft-versus-host and host-versus-graft alloreactive T cell clones in the graft, circulation and bone marrow after intestinal transplantation. To identify alloreactive clones, pre-transplant mixed lymphocyte reaction products were sequenced and then compared with unstimulated pre-transplant donor and recipient T cells. The cohort enrolled 20 to 30 intestinal transplant recipients including one retransplant, and a few patients lacking pretransplant specimens were excluded. A peak of at least 4% donor T cells among recipient peripheral blood mononuclear cells was the definition used for donor T cell macrochimerism. Rather than being sequenced by the commercial service, samples from three later patients were sequenced in-house on an Illumina MiSeq and processed with MiXCR. Study-wide findings and limitations: GvH clones turned up in recipient bone marrow, with some appearing earlier in ileal mucosa or blood, a pattern consistent with an intestinal mucosal origin. The relatively low number and heterogeneity of intestinal transplant patients limited the conclusions. Early after transplant, peak levels of circulating GvH clones were found to be associated with declines in HvG clones. In the allografts of patients with donor T cell macrochimerism, GvH to HvG T cell clonal ratios were high.

Library creation used the immunoSEQ multiplex PCR assay. In most patients, genomic DNA was isolated using the Qiagen DNeasy Blood and Tissue Kit and sent frozen to Adaptive Biotechnologies for TCR sequencing. For most patients, genomic DNA was subjected to high-throughput TCR-beta CDR3 sequencing by Adaptive Biotechnologies. The authors' pipeline ran thus. TCR sequencing data for approximately 17 patients were retrieved from Adaptive's ImmunoSEQ software; a few other patients were processed with MiXCR and VDJtools. CD4 versus CD8 sorting errors were corrected by removing sequences found in both subsets at a frequency ratio below 5:1. CDR3 nucleotide sequences shared by donor and recipient were removed because the origin of these sequences could not be assigned. To count as alloreactive, a clone needed at least 2-fold expansion over unstimulated cells and a minimum CFSE-low frequency of 0.002% (template counts) or 0.001% (read counts). Clones detected in sequenced pre-transplant spleen, lymph node, or MLR CFSE-low populations of the donor or recipient were defined as mappable. The cumulative frequency of alloreactive clones was calculated as a percentage of all sequences, weighted by copy number. This is the immuneACCESS table as TCRdb keeps it, with only in-frame sequences that have V and J called. A part of the clones is gone; compared with another copy, unresolved V genes explain less than half, and the rest is unexplained. The V and J calls and the clone size are those of that table, but D and trimming were determined from the DNA. This sample comprises around 110,000 clones, 90% of them detected only once. The ten largest clones add up to around 0.2% of the sample.

The CDR3 covers 14 residues, taking in both the cysteine and the phenylalanine. Only the CDR3 DNA is retained, 42 bases long and in frame from the first base. Clipping removes 4 bases from V and 5 bases from J, with 6 as the unmatched junction base count. Via the germline V gene, CDR1 is SGDLS and CDR2 YYNGEE. As to this clone: This clone's antigen is unknown. Nothing much larger sits one base from this clone, and base qualities are not available.

The label giving this sample's time point can be read as: cells obtained before transplantation from donor or recipient. CD3+CD4+ and CD3+CD8+ populations were FACS-sorted from unstimulated pre-transplant donor and recipient cells taken from spleen or lymph nodes. The sample in question was unstimulated CD4+ T cells sorted from spleen or lymph node cells, obtained before intestinal transplant. The sequence links TRBV9 to TRBJ2-5; TRBD2 lines up with 9 middle nucleotides. This TCR was recovered from a human donor who received an intestinal transplant. The DNA reads TGTGCCAGCAGCCGCGGGAGGGCTGGGGAGACCCAGTACTTC. The encoded protein is CASSRGRAGETQYF. Joined to the reference TRBV9 and TRBJ2-5 proteins, this CDR3 gives the full variable domain: DSGVTQTPKHLITATGQRVTLRCSPRSGDLSVYWYQQSLDQGLQFLIQYYNGEERAKGNILERFSAQQFPDLHSELNLSSLELGDSALYFCASSRGRAGETQYFGPGTRLLVL.